One and the same sample provided the 14 T cell receptor beta chains below, sequenced in a study of control samples from healthy donors and cancer patients. Sequencing used immunoSEQ multiplex PCR; TCRdb keeps in-frame clones, though not all of them. The data contain more than 95,000 clones, 70% to 90% of them singletons. Sequencing was done on a sample of blood. Receptors originate from a man in his fifties or sixties in good health.

This clone has a handful of counts. The V call is TRBV5-4, the J call TRBJ2-7; D is perhaps TRBD1 (6 bases). Germline lookup yields CDR1 SGHNT and CDR2 YYREEE (reference sequence). The CDR3 runs to 15 residues. V lost 4 bases and J 3 bases, leaving 17 bases between the germline ends. Here the CDR3 DNA reads TGTGCCAGCAGCGGCCGGGACATAGGGATCTACGAGCAGTACTTC. Protein product: CASSGRDIGIYEQYF.

The V gene is TRBV7-3, the J gene TRBJ2-1; 12 positions agree with TRBD2. Germline V gene lookup returns CDR1 SGHTA and CDR2 FQGTGA. The trim removed 1 base at V and 8 bases at J, leaving 6 bases unmatched. The CDR3 totals 16 residues. The CDR3 protein is CASSLSASGGVYEQFF. Written as DNA, the CDR3 is TGTGCCAGCAGCTTAAGTGCTAGCGGGGGGGTCTATGAGCAGTTCTTC.

This chain connects TRBV11-2 to TRBJ1-1; D remains unclear. Germline V gene data show CDR1 as SGHAT and CDR2 as FQNNGV. Trimming took 1 base from V and 0 from J, leaving 9 bases between them. The CDR3 totals 15 residues. CDR3 DNA sequence: TGTGCCAGCAGCTTAGCAATGGGGATGAACACTGAAGCTTTCTTT. It codes for CASSLAMGMNTEAFF.

The gene calls are TRBV12-3 or TRBV12-4 and TRBJ2-1; D is undetermined. CDR3 length: 13 amino acids. Deletions cut 1 base from V and 4 bases from J, with 5 bases between. The CDR3 region has the DNA TGTGCCAGCAGTTTAGTACAGTACAATGAGCAGTTCTTC. It codes for CASSLVQYNEQFF.

The chain links TRBV9 to TRBJ1-5, with TRBD1 matching over 8 bases. The CDR3 consists of 15 residues. J lost 4 bases, V lost 3 bases, and 6 bases had no gene match. CDR1 and CDR2 from the germline V gene are SGDLS and YYNGEE. CDR3 sequence (DNA): TGTGCCAGCAGCGCAGGACAGGGAGGGAATCAGCCCCAGCATTTT. Amino acids: CASSAGQGGNQPQHF.

This chain joins TRBV7-2 and TRBJ2-7; 9 nucleotides align to TRBD1. The CDR3 has 18 residues. The V gene end was trimmed by 1 base and the J gene end by 4 bases; junction bases not matched to a gene: 14. Germline V gene sequence: CDR1 SGHTA, CDR2 FQGNSA. The CDR3 DNA follows: TGTGCCAGCAGCTTAGTTTCTGGCGGTGGGACAGGGATGTACGAGCAGTACTTC. Protein product: CASSLVSGGGTGMYEQYF.

This clone was seen only once. The V and J genes are TRBV18 and TRBJ2-2, with D possibly TRBD2 on 5 matching bases. The CDR3 has 17 amino acids. V was cut by 0 bases and J by 0 bases, with 11 bases left in between. In germline, CDR1 is KGHSH, CDR2 LQKENI. CDR3 amino acids: CASSPPGATTNTGELFF. CDR3 nucleotides: TGTGCCAGCTCACCACCGGGAGCGACGACGAACACCGGGGAGCTGTTTTTT. The full variable domain, in which reference TRBV18 and TRBJ2-2 provide the parts outside the CDR3, is NAGVMQNPRHLVRRRGQEARLRCSPMKGHSHVYWYRQLPEEGLKFMVYLQKENIIDESGMPKERFSAEFPKEGPSILRIQQVVRGDSAAYFCASSPPGATTNTGELFFGEGSRLTVL.

The chain employs TRBV4-1 and TRBJ1-2, with 8 bases aligning to TRBD1. The junction had 5 bases not matched to a gene; V was cut back by 4 bases and J by 4 bases. Looked up from germline, CDR1 is MGHRA and CDR2 is YSYEKL. The CDR3 is 14 residues long. The CDR3 loop is CASSPQGTGYGYTF. The CDR3 region has the DNA TGCGCCAGCAGCCCCCAGGGGACAGGCTATGGCTACACCTTC.

This chain links TRBV10-1 with TRBJ2-3; 7 bases align to TRBD1. The CDR3 spans 17 residues. V was pared by 2 bases and J by 0 bases, with 8 bases of the junction left unmatched. CDR1 WNHNN and CDR2 SYGVQD come from the germline V gene (reference sequence). In nucleotides, the CDR3 is TGCGCCAGCAGTGAGCCAAAAGGGGGCGGAAGCACAGATACGCAGTATTTT. Amino acid sequence: CASSEPKGGGSTDTQYF.

The chain links TRBV27 to TRBJ1-1; possible D gene TRBD1, 5 bases. The V end was cut by 1 base, the J end by 1 base, with 10 bases between. Germline V gene sequence: CDR1 MNHEY, CDR2 SMNVEV (reference sequence). The CDR3 contains 15 residues. The CDR3 DNA reads as TGTGCCAGCAGTTTATACGCAGGGACGAACACTGAAGCTTTCTTT. It translates to CASSLYAGTNTEAFF.

V and J are TRBV28 and TRBJ2-7; possibly TRBD1 or TRBD2 for D (6 bases each). Between the trimmed V and J ends, which lost 4 bases and 5 bases, there was a span of 15 bases. The germline V gene encodes CDR1 MDHEN and CDR2 SYDVKM. The CDR3 loop spans 14 amino acids. CDR3 sequence reads: CASSSGAPQDEQYF. As DNA, the CDR3 is TGTGCCAGCAGTTCGGGGGCCCCGCAAGACGAGCAGTACTTC.

This chain uses TRBV7-2 with TRBJ2-7; tentatively, D is TRBD1 (5 bases). The CDR3 runs 15 residues. The ends were cut back, 3 bases at V and 9 bases at J, with 21 bases in the middle. The germline V gene encodes CDR1 SGHTA and CDR2 FQGNSA. The CDR3 spells CASSLESGALRGQYF. The CDR3 bases are TGTGCCAGCAGCTTGGAATCTGGGGCCCTACGTGGGCAGTACTTC.

The chain has TRBV7-2 and TRBJ1-2; tentatively, D is TRBD1 (6 bases). Per germline, CDR1 SGHTA and CDR2 FQGNSA. The CDR3 is made up of 19 amino acids. Deletions cut 5 bases from V and 7 bases from J, with 32 bases between. The CDR3 reads CASSRSSVWTVTRTPGYTF. The CDR3 region has the DNA TGTGCCAGCAGCCGCAGTTCGGTTTGGACAGTGACTAGGACCCCTGGCTACACCTTC.

The genes are TRBV27 and TRBJ2-7, with TRBD1 identical over 10 bases. CDR1 is MNHEY and CDR2 is SMNVEV in the germline V gene (reference sequence). CDR3 length: 15 residues. J gave up 3 bases and V 2 bases, and 4 bases lay outside the gene matches. In DNA form, the CDR3 reads TGTGCCAGCAGTTTACACCGGGACAGGGGCTACGAGCAGTACTTC. The encoded protein is CASSLHRDRGYEQYF.